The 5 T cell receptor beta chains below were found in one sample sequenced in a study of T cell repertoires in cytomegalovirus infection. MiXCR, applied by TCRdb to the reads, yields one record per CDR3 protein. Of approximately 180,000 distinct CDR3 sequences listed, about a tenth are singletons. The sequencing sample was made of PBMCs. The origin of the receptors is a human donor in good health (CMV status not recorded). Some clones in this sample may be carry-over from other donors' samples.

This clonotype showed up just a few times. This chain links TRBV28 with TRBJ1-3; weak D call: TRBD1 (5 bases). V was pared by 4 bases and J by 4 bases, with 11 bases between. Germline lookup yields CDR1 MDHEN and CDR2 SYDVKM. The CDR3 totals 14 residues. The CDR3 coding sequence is TGTGCCAGCAGTTCCGGGGCCGGCGGAAACACCATATATTTT. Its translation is CASSSGAGGNTIYF.

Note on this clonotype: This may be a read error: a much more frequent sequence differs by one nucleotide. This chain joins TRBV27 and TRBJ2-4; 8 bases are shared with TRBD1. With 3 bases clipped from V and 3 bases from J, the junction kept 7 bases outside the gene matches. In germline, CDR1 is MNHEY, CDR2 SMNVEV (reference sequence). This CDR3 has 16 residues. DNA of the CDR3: TGTGCCAGCAGTTTGACAGGGGTGGAGAGCAAAAACATTCAGTACTTC. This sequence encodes CASSLTGVESKNIQYF.

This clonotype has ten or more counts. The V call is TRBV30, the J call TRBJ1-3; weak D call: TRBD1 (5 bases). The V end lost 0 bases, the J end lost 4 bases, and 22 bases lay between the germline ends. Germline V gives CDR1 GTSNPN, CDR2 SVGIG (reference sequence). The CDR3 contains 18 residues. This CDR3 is CAWSVLSFGGGPGNTIYF. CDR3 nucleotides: TGTGCCTGGAGTGTACTTTCCTTTGGCGGGGGTCCCGGAAACACCATATATTTT. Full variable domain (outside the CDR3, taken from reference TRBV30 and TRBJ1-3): SQTIHQWPATLVQPVGSPLSLECTVEGTSNPNLYWYRQAAGRGLQLLFYSVGIGQISSEVPQNLSASRPQDRQFILSSKKLLLSDSGFYLCAWSVLSFGGGPGNTIYFGEGSWLTVV.

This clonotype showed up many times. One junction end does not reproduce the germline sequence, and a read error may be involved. DNA of the CDR3: TGTGCCAGCAGCGACGGGTCCCGATTACACTTC. As protein: CASSDGSRLHF. The rearrangement uses TRBV7-3 and TRBJ2-7; D remains ambiguous. The CDR3 is 11 amino acids. Per the germline V gene, CDR1 is SGHTA and CDR2 is FQGTGA.

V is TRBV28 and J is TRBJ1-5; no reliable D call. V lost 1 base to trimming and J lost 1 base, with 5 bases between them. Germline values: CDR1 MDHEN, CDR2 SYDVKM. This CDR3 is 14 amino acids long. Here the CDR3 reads CASSLSDSNQPQHF. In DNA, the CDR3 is TGTGCCAGCAGTTTATCGGACAGCAATCAGCCCCAGCATTTT. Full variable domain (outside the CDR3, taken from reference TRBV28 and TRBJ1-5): DVKVTQSSRYLVKRTGEKVFLECVQDMDHENMFWYRQDPGLGLRLIYFSYDVKMKEKGDIPEGYSVSREKKERFSLILESASTNQTSMYLCASSLSDSNQPQHFGDGTRLSIL.